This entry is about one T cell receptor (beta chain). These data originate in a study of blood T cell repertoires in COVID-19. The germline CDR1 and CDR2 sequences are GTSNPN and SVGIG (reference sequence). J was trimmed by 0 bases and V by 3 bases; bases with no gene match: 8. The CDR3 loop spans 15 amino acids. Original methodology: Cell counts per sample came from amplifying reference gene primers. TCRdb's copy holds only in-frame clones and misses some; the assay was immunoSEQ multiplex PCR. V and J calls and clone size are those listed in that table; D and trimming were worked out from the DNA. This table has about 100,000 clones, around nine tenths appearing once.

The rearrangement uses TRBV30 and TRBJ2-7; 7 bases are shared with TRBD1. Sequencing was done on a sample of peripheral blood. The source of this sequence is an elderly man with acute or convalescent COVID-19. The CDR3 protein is CAWSPRGLASYEQYF. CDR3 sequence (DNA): TGTGCCTGGAGCCCGAGGGGGCTAGCCTCCTACGAGCAGTACTTC.